This T cell receptor (beta chain) was retrieved from a study of T cell responses to AZD1222 COVID-19 vaccine. At the level of the study: Second-dose timings of about 4 or about 12 weeks were pooled. General study findings and limits: Reports indicate that nearly half of spike-specific TCRs are directed at unmutated variant regions. Breadth and depth of Spike-specific TCRs rose after two AZD1222 doses. Just a handful of AZD1222 recipients tested seropositive at baseline.

On this clone itself: The antigen remains unidentified.

Here immunoSEQ multiplex PCR was the method, and the copy in TCRdb shows in-frame clones only, minus some. The data contain 90,000 to 120,000 clones, around 90% of them seen just once; the ten biggest clones take up 3.5% to 4.5%. Trimming took 2 bases from V and 2 from J, leaving 12 bases between them. The V gene's germline CDR1 is KGHSH and CDR2 LQKENI. The CDR3 has 16 residues. The sequence derives from an adult in good health. Sequencing used peripheral blood, obtained on day 0 of AZD1222 vaccination. The chain joins TRBV18 to TRBJ1-4, with a tentative D call TRBD1 (5 bases). The CDR3 sequence is CASSPMPGLTNEKLFF. CDR3 in DNA: TGTGCCAGCTCACCAATGCCGGGACTGACTAATGAAAAACTGTTTTTT.